This T cell receptor (beta chain) is drawn from a study of molecular identifiers for immune sequencing clone quantification. On the study more broadly: Four of five splits of RNA from about 20,000 or 100,000 naive CD8 cells were sequenced in replicates. Study-wide findings and caveats: More than 97% of effector molecules, versus under 1% of naive-cell molecules, belonged to clones above 20 RNA copies.

With 5 bases removed from V and 3 bases from J, the gap between germline ends came to 14 bases. Germline CDR1 SGHVS, CDR2 FQNEAQ. The CDR3 runs 14 residues. TCRdb reanalysed the PCR reads using MiXCR and keeps one entry per CDR3 protein. The repertoire consists of hundreds of thousands of distinct CDR3 sequences, with over 25% occurring once and the leading ten covering approximately 0.75%. This clonotype was recorded at least ten times. Its antigen remains unknown. The sequencing input was naive CD8+ T cells from blood, with Jurkat cell RNA spiked in. Subset denoted: FACS-sorted CD8+CD4-CCR7+CD45RA+ naive T cells. The V call is TRBV7-8, the J call TRBJ2-7; D gene ambiguous. The receptor comes from a human donor in good health. Some libraries in this study had Jurkat cell RNA spiked in. The CDR3 DNA reads TGTGCCAGCAGCCCCCCCGAGTACATCTACGAGCAGTACTTC. It codes for CASSPPEYIYEQYF.